This T cell receptor beta chain is from a study of T cell responses to AZD1222 COVID-19 vaccine. The V end lost 6 bases, the J end lost 2 bases, and 14 bases lay between the germline ends. Germline V gene data show CDR1 as SGHRS and CDR2 as YFSETQ. This CDR3 spans 14 amino acids. Profiling relied on immunoSEQ multiplex PCR, and the TCRdb table lists in-frame clones only, not all of them. The sample has tens of thousands of clones; under 90% are singletons. Whole-study findings and limits: The study reported that nearly half of spike-specific TCRs target unmutated variant regions.

As concerns this clone: Its antigen is undetermined.

The sequence was obtained from an adult in good health. V is TRBV5-1 and J is TRBJ2-5; unclear D gene. Material: peripheral blood, obtained on day 0 of AZD1222 vaccination. DNA of the CDR3: TGCGCCAGCAAGGGTCGATTTCCACAAGAGACCCAGTACTTC. Translated: CASKGRFPQETQYF.